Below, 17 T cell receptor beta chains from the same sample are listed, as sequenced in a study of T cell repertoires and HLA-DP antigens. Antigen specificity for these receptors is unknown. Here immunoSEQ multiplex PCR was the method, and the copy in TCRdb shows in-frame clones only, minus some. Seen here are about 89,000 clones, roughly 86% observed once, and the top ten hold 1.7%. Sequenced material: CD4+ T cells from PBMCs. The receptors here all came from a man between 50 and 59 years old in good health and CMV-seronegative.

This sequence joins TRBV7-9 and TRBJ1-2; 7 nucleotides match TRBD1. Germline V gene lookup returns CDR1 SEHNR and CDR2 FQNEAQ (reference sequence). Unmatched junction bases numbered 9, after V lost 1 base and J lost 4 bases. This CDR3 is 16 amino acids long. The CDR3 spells CASSLGGGGAVYGYTF. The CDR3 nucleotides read TGTGCCAGCAGCTTAGGTGGAGGGGGCGCGGTCTATGGCTACACCTTC.

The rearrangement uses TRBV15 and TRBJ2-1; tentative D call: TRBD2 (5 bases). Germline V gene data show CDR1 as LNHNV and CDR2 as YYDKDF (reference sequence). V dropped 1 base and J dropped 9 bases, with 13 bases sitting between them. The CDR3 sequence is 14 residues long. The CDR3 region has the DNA TGTGCCACCAGCAGAGGACTACCCGAGGGTGAGCAGTTCTTC. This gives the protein CATSRGLPEGEQFF. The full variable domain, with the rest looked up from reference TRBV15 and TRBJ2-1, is DAMVIQNPRYQVTQFGKPVTLSCSQTLNHNVMYWYQQKSSQAPKLLFHYYDKDFNNEADTPDNFQSRRPNTSFCFLDIRSPGLGDTAMYLCATSRGLPEGEQFFGPGTRLTVL.

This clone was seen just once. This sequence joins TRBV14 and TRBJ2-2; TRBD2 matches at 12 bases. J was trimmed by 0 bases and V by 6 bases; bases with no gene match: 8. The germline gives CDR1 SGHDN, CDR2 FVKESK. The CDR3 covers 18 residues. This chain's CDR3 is CASSRLGLAGSNTGELFF. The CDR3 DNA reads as TGTGCCAGCAGTCGACTTGGACTAGCGGGGTCGAACACCGGGGAGCTGTTTTTT.

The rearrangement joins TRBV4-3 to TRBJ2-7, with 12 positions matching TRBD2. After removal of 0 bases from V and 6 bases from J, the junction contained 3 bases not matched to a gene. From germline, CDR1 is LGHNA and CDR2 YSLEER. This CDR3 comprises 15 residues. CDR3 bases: TGCGCCAGCAGCCAAGATAAACTAGCGGGAGGCGAGCAGTACTTC. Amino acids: CASSQDKLAGGEQYF.

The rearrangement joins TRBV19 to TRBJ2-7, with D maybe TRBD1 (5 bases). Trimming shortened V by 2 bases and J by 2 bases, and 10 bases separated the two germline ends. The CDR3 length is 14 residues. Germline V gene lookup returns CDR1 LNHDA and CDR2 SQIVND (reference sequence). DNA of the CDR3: TGTGCCAGTAGTATAATGGGGCTACCCTACGAGCAGTACTTC. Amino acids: CASSIMGLPYEQYF. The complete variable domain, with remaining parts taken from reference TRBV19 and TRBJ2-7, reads DGGITQSPKYLFRKEGQNVTLSCEQNLNHDAMYWYRQDPGQGLRLIYYSQIVNDFQKGDIAEGYSVSREKKESFPLTVTSAQKNPTAFYLCASSIMGLPYEQYFGPGTRLTVT.

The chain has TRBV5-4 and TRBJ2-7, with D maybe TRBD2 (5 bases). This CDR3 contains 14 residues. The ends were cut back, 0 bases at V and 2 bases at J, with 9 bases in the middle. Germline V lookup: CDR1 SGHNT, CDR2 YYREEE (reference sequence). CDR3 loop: CASSLEPTTYEQYF. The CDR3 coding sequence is TGTGCCAGCAGCTTGGAGCCGACTACCTACGAGCAGTACTTC. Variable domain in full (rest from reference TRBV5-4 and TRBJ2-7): ETGVTQSPTHLIKTRGQQVTLRCSSQSGHNTVSWYQQALGQGPQFIFQYYREEENGRGNFPPRFSGLQFPNYSSELNVNALELDDSALYLCASSLEPTTYEQYFGPGTRLTVT.

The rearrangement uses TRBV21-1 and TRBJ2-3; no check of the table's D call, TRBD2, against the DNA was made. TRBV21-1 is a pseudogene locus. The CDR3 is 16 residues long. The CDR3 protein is CASSKMTSGSTDTQYF. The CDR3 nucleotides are TGTGCCAGCAGCAAAATGACTAGCGGGAGCACAGATACGCAGTATTTT.

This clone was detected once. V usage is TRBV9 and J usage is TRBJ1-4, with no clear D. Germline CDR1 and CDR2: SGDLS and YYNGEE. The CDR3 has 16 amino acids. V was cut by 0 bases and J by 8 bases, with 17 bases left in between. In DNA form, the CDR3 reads TGTGCCAGCAGCGTAGAGTTCTCCCTGGACGCGGAAAAACTGTTTTTT. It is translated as CASSVEFSLDAEKLFF.

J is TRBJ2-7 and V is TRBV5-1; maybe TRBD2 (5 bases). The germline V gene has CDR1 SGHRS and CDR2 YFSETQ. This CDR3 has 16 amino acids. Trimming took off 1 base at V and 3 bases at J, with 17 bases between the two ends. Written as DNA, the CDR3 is TGCGCCAGCAGCTTGTCCCTTCAGCGGAGTAACTACGAGCAGTACTTC. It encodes CASSLSLQRSNYEQYF.

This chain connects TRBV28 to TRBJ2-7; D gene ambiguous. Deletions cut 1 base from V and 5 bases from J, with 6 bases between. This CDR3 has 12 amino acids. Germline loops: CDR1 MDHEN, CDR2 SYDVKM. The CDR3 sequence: CASSLLVDEQYF. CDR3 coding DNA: TGTGCCAGCAGTTTATTAGTTGACGAGCAGTACTTC.

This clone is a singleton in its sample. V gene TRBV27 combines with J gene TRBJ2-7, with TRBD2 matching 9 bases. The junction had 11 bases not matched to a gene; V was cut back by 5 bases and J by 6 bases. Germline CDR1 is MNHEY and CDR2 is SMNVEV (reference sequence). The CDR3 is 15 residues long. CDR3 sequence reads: CASSLNSGRVGEQYF. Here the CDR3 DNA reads TGTGCCAGCAGTCTAAATAGCGGGAGAGTAGGCGAGCAGTACTTC.

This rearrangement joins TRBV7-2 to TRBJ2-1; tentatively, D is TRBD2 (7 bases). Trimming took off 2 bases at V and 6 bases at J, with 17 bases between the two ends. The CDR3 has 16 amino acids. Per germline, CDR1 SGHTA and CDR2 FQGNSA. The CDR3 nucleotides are TGTGCCAGCAGCTTAAATCCGGGGGGCGGCCCCAATGAGCAGTTCTTC. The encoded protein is CASSLNPGGGPNEQFF.

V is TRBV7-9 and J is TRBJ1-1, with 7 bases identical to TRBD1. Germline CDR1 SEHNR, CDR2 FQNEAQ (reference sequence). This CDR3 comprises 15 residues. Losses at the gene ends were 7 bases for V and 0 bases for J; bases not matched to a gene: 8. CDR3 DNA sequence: TGTGCCAGCACCCCCCCGGGACAGATGAACACTGAAGCTTTCTTT. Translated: CASTPPGQMNTEAFF.

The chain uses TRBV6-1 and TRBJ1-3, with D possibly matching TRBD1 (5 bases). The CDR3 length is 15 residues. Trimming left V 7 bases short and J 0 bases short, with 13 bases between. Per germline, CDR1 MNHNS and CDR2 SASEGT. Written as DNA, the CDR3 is TGTGCCAGCACCCGCGGAGGGGACTCTGGAAACACCATATATTTT. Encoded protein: CASTRGGDSGNTIYF.

Written as DNA, the CDR3 is TGTGCCAGCATCGAATCGGGCTATGGCTACACCTTC. It is translated as CASIESGYGYTF. The chain uses TRBV2 and TRBJ1-2, with D unclear. CDR1 and CDR2 (germline): SNHLY, FYNNEI. V was cut by 7 bases and J by 4 bases, with 10 bases left in between. CDR3 length equals 12 residues.

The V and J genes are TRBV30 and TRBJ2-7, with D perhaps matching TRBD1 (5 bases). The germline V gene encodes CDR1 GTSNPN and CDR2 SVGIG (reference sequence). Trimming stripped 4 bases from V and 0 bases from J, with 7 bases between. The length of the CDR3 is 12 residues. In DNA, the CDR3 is TGTGCCTGGATCAGGGTCTCCTACGAGCAGTACTTC. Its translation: CAWIRVSYEQYF.

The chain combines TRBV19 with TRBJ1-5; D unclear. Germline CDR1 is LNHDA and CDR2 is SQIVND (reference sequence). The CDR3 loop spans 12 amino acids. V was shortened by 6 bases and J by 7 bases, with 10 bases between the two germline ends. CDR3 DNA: TGTGCCAGTAGCCCCGTTGGACAGCCCCAGCATTTT. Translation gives CASSPVGQPQHF. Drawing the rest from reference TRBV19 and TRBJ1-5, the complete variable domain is DGGITQSPKYLFRKEGQNVTLSCEQNLNHDAMYWYRQDPGQGLRLIYYSQIVNDFQKGDIAEGYSVSREKKESFPLTVTSAQKNPTAFYLCASSPVGQPQHFGDGTRLSIL.